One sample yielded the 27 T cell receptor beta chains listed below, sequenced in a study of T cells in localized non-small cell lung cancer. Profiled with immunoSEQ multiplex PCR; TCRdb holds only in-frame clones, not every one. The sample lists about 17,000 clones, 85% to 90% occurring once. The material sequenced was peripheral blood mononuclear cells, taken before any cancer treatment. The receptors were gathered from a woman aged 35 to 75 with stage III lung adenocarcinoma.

The CDR3 protein is CASSVGPGARGNTIYF. CDR3 nucleotide sequence: TGTGCCAGCAGCGTGGGCCCGGGGGCGCGCGGAAACACCATATATTTT. The chain links TRBV9 to TRBJ1-3; D perhaps matches TRBD1 (6 bases). CDR3 length: 16 amino acids. V lost 2 bases to trimming and J lost 4 bases, with 16 bases between them. CDR1 and CDR2 from the germline V gene are SGDLS and YYNGEE.

The DNA of the CDR3 is TGTGCCAGCAGCTTATTCGGGACTAGCGGGATGCACAATGAGCAGTTCTTC. Translation: CASSLFGTSGMHNEQFF. The chain couples TRBV11-3 to TRBJ2-1; 13 bases align to TRBD2. V lost 2 bases, J lost 5 bases, and 6 bases stayed unmatched. The V gene's germline CDR1 is SGHNT and CDR2 YENEEA. The CDR3 contains 17 residues.

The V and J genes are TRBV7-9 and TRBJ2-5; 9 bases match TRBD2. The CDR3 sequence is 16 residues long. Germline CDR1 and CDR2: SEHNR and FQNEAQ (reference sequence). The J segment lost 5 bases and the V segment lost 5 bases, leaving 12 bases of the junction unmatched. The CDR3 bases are TGTGCCAGCAGCCCCTGGGGCGGGAGGGCCAGGGAGACCCAGTACTTC. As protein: CASSPWGGRARETQYF.

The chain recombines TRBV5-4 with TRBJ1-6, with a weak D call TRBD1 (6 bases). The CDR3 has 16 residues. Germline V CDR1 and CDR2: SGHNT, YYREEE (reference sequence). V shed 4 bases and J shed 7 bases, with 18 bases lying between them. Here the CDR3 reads CASSDRGAGRNSPLHF. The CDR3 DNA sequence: TGTGCCAGCAGCGACCGGGGGGCCGGGAGGAATTCACCCCTCCACTTT.

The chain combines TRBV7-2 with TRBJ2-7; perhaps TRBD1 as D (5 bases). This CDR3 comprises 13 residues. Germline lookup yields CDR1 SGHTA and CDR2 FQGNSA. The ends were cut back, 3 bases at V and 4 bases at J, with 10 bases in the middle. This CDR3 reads CASSFVQEYEQYF. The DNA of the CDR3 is TGTGCCAGCAGCTTTGTACAGGAATACGAGCAGTACTTC.

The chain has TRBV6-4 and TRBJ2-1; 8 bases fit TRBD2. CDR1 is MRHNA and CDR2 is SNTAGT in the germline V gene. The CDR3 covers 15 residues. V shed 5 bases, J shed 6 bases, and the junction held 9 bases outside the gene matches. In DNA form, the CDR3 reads TGTGCCAGCAGTATTCTAAACGGGGGGGGCAATGAGCAGTTCTTC. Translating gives CASSILNGGGNEQFF.

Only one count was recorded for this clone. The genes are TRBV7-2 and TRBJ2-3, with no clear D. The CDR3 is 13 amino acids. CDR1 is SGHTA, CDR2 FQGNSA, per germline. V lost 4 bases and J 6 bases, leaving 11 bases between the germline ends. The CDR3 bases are TGTGCCAGCAGCTCCTTGGCGCAGGATACGCAGTATTTT. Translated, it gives CASSSLAQDTQYF.

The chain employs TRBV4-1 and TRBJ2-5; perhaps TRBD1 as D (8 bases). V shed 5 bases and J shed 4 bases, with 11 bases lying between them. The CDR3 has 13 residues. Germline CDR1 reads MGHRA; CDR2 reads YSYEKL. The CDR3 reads CASSNRGGETQYF. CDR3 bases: TGCGCCAGCAGCAACAGGGGGGGAGAGACCCAGTACTTC.

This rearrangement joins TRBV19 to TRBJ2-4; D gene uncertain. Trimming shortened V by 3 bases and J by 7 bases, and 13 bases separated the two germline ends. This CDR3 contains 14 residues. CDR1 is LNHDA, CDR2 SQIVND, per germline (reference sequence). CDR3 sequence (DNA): TGTGCCAGTAGTATTGGGCTCTCCTTCAACATTCAGTACTTC. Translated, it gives CASSIGLSFNIQYF. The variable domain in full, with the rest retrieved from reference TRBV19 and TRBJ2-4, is DGGITQSPKYLFRKEGQNVTLSCEQNLNHDAMYWYRQDPGQGLRLIYYSQIVNDFQKGDIAEGYSVSREKKESFPLTVTSAQKNPTAFYLCASSIGLSFNIQYFGAGTRLSVL.

This chain's CDR3 is CASSERGGGQYF. For the CDR3, the DNA is TGTGCCAGCAGTGAACGGGGTGGTGGGCAGTATTTT. The V and J genes are TRBV6-1 and TRBJ2-3; a weak D match, TRBD2 (5 bases). CDR3 length: 12 residues. V was clipped by 2 bases and J by 11 bases, with 11 bases between them. Germline V gene sequence: CDR1 MNHNS, CDR2 SASEGT.

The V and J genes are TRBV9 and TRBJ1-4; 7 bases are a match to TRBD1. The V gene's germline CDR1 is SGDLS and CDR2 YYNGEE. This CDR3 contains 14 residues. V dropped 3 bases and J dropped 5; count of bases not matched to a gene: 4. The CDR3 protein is CASSADRENEKLFF. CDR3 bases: TGTGCCAGCAGCGCCGACAGGGAAAATGAAAAACTGTTTTTT.

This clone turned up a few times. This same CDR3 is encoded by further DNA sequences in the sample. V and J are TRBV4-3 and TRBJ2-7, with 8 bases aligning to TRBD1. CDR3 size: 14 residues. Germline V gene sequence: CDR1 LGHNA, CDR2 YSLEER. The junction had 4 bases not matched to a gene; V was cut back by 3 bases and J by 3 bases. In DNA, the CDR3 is TGCGCCAGCAGCCAGGGGACAGGAGACTACGAGCAGTACTTC. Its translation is CASSQGTGDYEQYF.

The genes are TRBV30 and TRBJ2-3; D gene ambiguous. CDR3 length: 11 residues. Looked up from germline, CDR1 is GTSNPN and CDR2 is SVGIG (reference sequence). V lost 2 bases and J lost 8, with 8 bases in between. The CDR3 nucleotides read TGTGCCTGGAGTTATGGCGGTACGCAGTATTTT. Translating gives CAWSYGGTQYF. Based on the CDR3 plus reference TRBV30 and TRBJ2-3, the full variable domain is SQTIHQWPATLVQPVGSPLSLECTVEGTSNPNLYWYRQAAGRGLQLLFYSVGIGQISSEVPQNLSASRPQDRQFILSSKKLLLSDSGFYLCAWSYGGTQYFGPGTRLTVL.

The CDR3 reads CASSELAGGPGTGELFF. DNA for the CDR3: TGTGCCAGCAGTGAACTAGCGGGGGGGCCGGGCACCGGGGAGCTGTTTTTT. This chain links TRBV6-1 with TRBJ2-2, with 12 bases fitting TRBD2. The CDR3 sequence is 17 residues long. J gave up 4 bases and V 2 bases, and 5 bases lay outside the gene matches. Germline CDR1 is MNHNS and CDR2 is SASEGT.

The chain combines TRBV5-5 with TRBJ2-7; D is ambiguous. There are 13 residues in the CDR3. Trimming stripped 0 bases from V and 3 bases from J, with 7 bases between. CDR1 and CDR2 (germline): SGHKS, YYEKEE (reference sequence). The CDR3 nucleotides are TGTGCCAGCAGCTTGGGGGCTTACTACGAGCAGTACTTC. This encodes CASSLGAYYEQYF.

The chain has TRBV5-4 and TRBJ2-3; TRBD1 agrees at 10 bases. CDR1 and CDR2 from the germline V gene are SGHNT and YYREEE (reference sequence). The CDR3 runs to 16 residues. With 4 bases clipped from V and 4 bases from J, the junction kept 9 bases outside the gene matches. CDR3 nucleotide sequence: TGTGCCAGCAGCCCTAGGGGACAGGGGAGCCCAGATACGCAGTATTTT. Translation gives CASSPRGQGSPDTQYF.

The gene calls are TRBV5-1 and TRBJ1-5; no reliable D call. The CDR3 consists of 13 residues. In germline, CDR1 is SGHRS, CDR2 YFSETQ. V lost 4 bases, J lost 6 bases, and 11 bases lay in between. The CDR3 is CASSLLWGQPQHF. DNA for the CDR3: TGCGCCAGCAGCCTGTTGTGGGGTCAGCCCCAGCATTTT. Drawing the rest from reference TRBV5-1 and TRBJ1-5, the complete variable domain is KAGVTQTPRYLIKTRGQQVTLSCSPISGHRSVSWYQQTPGQGLQFLFEYFSETQRNKGNFPGRFSGRQFSNSRSEMNVSTLELGDSALYLCASSLLWGQPQHFGDGTRLSIL.

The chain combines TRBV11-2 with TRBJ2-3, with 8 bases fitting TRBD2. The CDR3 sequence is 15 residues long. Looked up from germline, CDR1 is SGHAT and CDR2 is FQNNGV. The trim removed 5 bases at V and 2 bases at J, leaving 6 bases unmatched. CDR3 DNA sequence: TGTGCCAGCAGCCGACTAGCGAAGCCCACAGATACGCAGTATTTT. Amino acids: CASSRLAKPTDTQYF.

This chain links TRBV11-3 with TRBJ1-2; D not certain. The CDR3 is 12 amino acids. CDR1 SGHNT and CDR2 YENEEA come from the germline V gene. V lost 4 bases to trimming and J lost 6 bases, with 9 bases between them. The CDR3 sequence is CASSSRRDGYTF. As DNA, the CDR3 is TGTGCCAGCAGCTCCCGACGTGATGGCTACACCTTC.

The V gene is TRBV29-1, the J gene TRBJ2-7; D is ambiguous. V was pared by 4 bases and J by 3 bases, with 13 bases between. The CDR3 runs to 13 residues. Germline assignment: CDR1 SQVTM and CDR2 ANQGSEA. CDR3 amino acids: CSVVDRADYEQYF. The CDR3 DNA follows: TGCAGCGTTGTCGATCGTGCCGACTACGAGCAGTACTTC.

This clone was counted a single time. The CDR3 sequence is CASSVGQTFGEQFF. DNA of the CDR3: TGTGCCAGCAGTGTAGGACAGACGTTTGGTGAGCAGTTCTTC. The chain uses TRBV2 and TRBJ2-1, with a possible D match to TRBD1 (6 bases). V lost 4 bases, J lost 9 bases, and 16 bases lay in between. Germline V gene lookup returns CDR1 SNHLY and CDR2 FYNNEI. The CDR3 length is 14 residues.

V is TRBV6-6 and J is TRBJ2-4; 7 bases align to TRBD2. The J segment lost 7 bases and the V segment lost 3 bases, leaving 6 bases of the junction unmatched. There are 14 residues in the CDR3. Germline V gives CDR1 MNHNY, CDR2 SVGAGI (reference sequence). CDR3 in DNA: TGTGCCAGCAGTTATGGGACTACCTTTAACATTCAGTACTTC. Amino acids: CASSYGTTFNIQYF.

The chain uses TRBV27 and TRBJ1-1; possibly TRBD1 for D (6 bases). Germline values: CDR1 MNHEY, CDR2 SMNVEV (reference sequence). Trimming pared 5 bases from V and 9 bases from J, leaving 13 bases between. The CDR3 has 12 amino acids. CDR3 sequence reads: CASSRGGEKAFF. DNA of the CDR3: TGTGCCAGCAGTAGAGGGGGTGAGAAAGCTTTCTTT.

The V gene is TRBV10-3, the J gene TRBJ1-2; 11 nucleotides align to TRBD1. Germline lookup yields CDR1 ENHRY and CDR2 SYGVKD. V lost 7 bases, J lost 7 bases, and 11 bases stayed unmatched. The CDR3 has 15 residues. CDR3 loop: CAITGDRGRQSGYTF. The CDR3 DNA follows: TGTGCCATCACCGGGGACAGGGGGAGGCAAAGTGGCTACACCTTC.

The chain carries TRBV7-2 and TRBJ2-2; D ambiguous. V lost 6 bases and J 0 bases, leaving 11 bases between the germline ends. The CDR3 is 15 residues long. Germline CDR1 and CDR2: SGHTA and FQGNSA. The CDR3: CASRPNNANTGELFF. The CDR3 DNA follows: TGTGCCAGCAGGCCCAATAACGCGAACACCGGGGAGCTGTTTTTT.

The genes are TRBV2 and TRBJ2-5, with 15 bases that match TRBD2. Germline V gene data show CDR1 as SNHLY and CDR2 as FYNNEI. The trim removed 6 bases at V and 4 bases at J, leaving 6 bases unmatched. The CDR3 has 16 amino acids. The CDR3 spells CASSGLAGGPGETQYF. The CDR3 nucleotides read TGTGCCAGCAGCGGACTAGCGGGAGGGCCTGGAGAGACCCAGTACTTC.

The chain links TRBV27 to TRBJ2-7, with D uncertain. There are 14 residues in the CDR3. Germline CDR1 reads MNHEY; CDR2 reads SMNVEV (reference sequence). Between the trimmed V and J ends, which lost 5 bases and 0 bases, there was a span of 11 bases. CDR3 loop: CASSLNSISYEQYF. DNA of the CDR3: TGTGCCAGCAGTCTAAACAGTATCTCCTACGAGCAGTACTTC.